This TCR beta chain was retrieved from a study of blood T cell repertoires in COVID-19. Across the whole study: The origin of the acute and convalescent COVID-19 samples was the United States, Italy and Spain. Sample material is recorded as cDNA or gDNA derived from T cells, B-cell-depleted T cells, or PBMCs.

In the authors' methods: Scientists estimated how many nucleated cells there were by amplifying reference gene primers. The assay was immunoSEQ multiplex PCR, and TCRdb's table has in-frame clones only and misses some. V and J calls and clone size follow that table, whereas D and trimming were derived from the DNA. Altogether some 65,000 clones are present, roughly 90% being singletons, with the ten largest covering about 1.3%. Germline loops: CDR1 SGHDT, CDR2 YYEEEE. Trimming left V 4 bases short and J 2 bases short, with 16 bases between. The CDR3 is 15 residues long. The rearrangement uses TRBV5-6 and TRBJ2-7; possibly TRBD2 for D (6 bases). This receptor was taken from a man aged 55 to 69 with acute or convalescent COVID-19. Sequences were obtained from peripheral blood. CDR3: CASSPAPGGAYEQYF. The CDR3 DNA reads as TGTGCCAGCAGCCCTGCCCCAGGCGGGGCCTACGAGCAGTACTTC.